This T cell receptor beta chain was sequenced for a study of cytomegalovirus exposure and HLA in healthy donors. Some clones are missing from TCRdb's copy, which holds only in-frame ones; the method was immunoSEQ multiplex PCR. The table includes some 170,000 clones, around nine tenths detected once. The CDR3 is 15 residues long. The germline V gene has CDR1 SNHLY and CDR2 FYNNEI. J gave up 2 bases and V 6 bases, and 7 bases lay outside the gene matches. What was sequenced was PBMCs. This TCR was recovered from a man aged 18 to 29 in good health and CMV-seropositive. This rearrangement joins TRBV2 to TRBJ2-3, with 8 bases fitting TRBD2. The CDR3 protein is CASRRIAGHTDTQYF. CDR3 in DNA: TGTGCCAGCAGGAGAATAGCGGGACACACAGATACGCAGTATTTT.